This entry features one TCR beta chain sequence. With 5 bases removed from V and 2 bases from J, the gap between germline ends came to 11 bases. The length of the CDR3 is 14 residues. In germline, CDR1 is SGHRS, CDR2 YFSETQ. A TCRbeta library incorporating unique molecular identifiers was prepared. TCRdb processed the PCR reads anew with MiXCR; each CDR3 protein has one entry. Of a few hundred thousand distinct CDR3 sequences in the sample, 9.7% are singletons; the top ten hold approximately 5%. The sample originates from a study of T-cell reconstitution after alpha-beta-depleted transplantation in children.

The specimen was PBMCs from the stem cell graft donor, collected from the stem cell graft. This receptor was identified in a human donor who donated a stem cell graft to a child with SCID. The rearrangement links TRBV5-1 to TRBJ1-3; D is undetermined. The CDR3 DNA follows: TGCGCCAGCAGTAAAGATTTGGCTGGAAACACCATATATTTT. It codes for CASSKDLAGNTIYF. The complete variable domain, with remaining parts taken from reference TRBV5-1 and TRBJ1-3, reads KAGVTQTPRYLIKTRGQQVTLSCSPISGHRSVSWYQQTPGQGLQFLFEYFSETQRNKGNFPGRFSGRQFSNSRSEMNVSTLELGDSALYLCASSKDLAGNTIYFGEGSWLTVV.